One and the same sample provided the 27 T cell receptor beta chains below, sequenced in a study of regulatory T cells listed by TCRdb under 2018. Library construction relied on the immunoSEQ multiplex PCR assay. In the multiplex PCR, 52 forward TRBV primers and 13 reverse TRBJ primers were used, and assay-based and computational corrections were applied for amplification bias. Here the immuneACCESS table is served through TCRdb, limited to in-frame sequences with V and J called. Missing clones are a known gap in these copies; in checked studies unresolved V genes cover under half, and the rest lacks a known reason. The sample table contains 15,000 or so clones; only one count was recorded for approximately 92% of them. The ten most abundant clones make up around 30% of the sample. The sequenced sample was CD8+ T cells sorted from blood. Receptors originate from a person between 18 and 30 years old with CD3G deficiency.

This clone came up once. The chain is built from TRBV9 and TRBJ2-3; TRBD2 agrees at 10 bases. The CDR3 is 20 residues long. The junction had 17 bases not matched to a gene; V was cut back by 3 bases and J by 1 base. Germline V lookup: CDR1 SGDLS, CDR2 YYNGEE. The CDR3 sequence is CASSDPRVAYSGGGTDTQYF. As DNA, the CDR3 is TGTGCCAGCAGCGACCCCCGAGTTGCGTACAGCGGGGGGGGCACAGATACGCAGTATTTT.

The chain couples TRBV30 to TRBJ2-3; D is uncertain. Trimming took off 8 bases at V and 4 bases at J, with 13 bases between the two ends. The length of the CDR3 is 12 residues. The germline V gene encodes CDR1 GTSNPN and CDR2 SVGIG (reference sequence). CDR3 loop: CAQRMAADTQYF. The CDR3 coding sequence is TGTGCCCAAAGGATGGCGGCAGATACGCAGTATTTT. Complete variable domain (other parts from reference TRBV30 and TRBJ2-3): SQTIHQWPATLVQPVGSPLSLECTVEGTSNPNLYWYRQAAGRGLQLLFYSVGIGQISSEVPQNLSASRPQDRQFILSSKKLLLSDSGFYLCAQRMAADTQYFGPGTRLTVL.

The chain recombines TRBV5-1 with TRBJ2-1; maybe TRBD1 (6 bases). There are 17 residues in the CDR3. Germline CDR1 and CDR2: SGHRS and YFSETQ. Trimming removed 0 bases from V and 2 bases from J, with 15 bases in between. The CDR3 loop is CASSLAPSGTPYNEQFF. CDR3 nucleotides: TGCGCCAGCAGCTTGGCCCCCTCCGGGACACCCTACAATGAGCAGTTCTTC.

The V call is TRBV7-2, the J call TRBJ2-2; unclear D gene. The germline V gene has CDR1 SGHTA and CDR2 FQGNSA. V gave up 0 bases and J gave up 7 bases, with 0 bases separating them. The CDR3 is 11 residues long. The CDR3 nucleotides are TGTGCCAGCAGCTTAGCCGGGGAGCTGTTTTTT. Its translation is CASSLAGELFF.

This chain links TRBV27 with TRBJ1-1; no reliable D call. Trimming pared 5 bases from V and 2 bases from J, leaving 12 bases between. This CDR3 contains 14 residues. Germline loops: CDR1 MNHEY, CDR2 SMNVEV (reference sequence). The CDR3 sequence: CASSTLPGNTEAFF. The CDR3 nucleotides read TGTGCCAGCAGTACACTACCGGGCAACACTGAAGCTTTCTTT.

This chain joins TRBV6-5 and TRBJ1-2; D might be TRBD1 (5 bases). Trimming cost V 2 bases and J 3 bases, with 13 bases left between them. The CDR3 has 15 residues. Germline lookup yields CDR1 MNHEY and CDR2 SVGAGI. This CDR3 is CASSYGASGHYGYTF. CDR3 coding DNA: TGTGCCAGCAGTTACGGGGCCTCAGGTCACTATGGCTACACCTTC.

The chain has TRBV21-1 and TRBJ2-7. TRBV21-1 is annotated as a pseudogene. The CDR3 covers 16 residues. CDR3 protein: CASSKSPPGGSVEQYF. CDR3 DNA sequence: TGTGCCAGCAGCAAAAGCCCCCCTGGGGGATCTGTCGAGCAGTACTTC.

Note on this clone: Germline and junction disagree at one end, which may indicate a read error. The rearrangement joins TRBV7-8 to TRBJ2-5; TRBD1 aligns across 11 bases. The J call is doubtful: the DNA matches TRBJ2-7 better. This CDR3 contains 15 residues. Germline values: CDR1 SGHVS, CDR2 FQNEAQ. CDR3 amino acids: CASSLAGTGGYEQYF. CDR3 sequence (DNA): TGTGCCAGCAGCCTAGCCGGGACAGGGGGGTACGAGCAGTACTTC.

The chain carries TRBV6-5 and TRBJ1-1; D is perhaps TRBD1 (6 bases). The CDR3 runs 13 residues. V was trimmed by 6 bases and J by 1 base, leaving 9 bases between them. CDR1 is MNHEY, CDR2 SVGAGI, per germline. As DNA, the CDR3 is TGTGCCAGCAGCTACAGGGCGAACACTGAAGCTTTCTTT. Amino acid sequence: CASSYRANTEAFF.

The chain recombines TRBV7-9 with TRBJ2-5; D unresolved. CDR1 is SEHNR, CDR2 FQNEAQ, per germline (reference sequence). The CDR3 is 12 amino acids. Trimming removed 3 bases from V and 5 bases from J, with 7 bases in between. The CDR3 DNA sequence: TGTGCCAGCAGCTTTAATACGGAGACCCAGTACTTC. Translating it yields CASSFNTETQYF.

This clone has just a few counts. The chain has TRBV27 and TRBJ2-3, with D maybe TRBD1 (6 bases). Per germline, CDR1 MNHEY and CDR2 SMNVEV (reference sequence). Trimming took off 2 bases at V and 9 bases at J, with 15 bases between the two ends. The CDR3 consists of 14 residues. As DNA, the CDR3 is TGTGCCAGCAGTTTAAGTCCAACAGGGAAAACGCAGTATTTT. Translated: CASSLSPTGKTQYF.

In DNA, the CDR3 is TGCGCCAGCAGCTTGGCCGGGCGGAGCGAAGCTTTCTTT. Its translation is CASSLAGRSEAFF. The rearrangement links TRBV5-1 to TRBJ1-1; no reliable D call. Germline assignment: CDR1 SGHRS and CDR2 YFSETQ. V lost 0 bases and J lost 8, with 11 bases in between. The CDR3 loop spans 13 amino acids.

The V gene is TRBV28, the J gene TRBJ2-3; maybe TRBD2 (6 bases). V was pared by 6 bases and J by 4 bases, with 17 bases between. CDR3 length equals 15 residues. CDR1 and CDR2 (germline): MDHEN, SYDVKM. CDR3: CASRMTRAPSDTQYF. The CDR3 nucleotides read TGTGCCAGCAGGATGACTAGAGCACCTTCAGATACGCAGTATTTT. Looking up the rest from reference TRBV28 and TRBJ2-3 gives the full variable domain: DVKVTQSSRYLVKRTGEKVFLECVQDMDHENMFWYRQDPGLGLRLIYFSYDVKMKEKGDIPEGYSVSREKKERFSLILESASTNQTSMYLCASRMTRAPSDTQYFGPGTRLTVL.

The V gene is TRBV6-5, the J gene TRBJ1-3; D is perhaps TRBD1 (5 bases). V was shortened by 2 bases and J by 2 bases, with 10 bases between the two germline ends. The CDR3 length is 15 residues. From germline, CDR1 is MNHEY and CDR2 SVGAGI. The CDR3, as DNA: TGTGCCAGCAGTTACACCACAGGACCTGGAAACACCATATATTTT. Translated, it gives CASSYTTGPGNTIYF.

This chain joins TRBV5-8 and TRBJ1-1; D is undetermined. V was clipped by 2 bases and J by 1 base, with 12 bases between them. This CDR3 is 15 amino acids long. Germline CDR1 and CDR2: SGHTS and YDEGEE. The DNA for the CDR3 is TGTGCCAGCAGCTTAGGTGGGTTGGGGAACACTGAAGCTTTCTTT. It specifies CASSLGGLGNTEAFF.

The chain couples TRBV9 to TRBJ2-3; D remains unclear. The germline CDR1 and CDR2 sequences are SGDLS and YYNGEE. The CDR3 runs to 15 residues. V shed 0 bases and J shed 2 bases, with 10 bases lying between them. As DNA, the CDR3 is TGTGCCAGCAGCGTAGCGATTAGCAACACAGATACGCAGTATTTT. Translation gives CASSVAISNTDTQYF. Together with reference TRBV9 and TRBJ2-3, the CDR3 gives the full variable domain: DSGVTQTPKHLITATGQRVTLRCSPRSGDLSVYWYQQSLDQGLQFLIQYYNGEERAKGNILERFSAQQFPDLHSELNLSSLELGDSALYFCASSVAISNTDTQYFGPGTRLTVL.

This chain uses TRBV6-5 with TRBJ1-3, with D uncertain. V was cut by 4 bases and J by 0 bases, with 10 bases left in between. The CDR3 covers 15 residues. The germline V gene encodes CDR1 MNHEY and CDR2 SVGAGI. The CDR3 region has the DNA TGTGCCAGCAGTTCCCGCGGCAGCTCTGGAAACACCATATATTTT. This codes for CASSSRGSSGNTIYF.

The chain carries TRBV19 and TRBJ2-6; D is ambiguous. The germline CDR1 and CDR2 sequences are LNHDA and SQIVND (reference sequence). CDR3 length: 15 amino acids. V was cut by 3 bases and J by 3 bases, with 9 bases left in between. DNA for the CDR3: TGTGCCAGTAGTATTACGGCCTATGGGGCCAACGTCCTGACTTTC. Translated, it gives CASSITAYGANVLTF.

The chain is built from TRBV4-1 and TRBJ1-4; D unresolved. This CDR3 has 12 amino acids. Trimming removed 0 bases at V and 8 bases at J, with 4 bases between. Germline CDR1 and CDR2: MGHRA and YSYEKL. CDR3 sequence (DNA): TGCGCCAGCAGCCAAGAAGCCGAAAAACTGTTTTTT. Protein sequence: CASSQEAEKLFF.

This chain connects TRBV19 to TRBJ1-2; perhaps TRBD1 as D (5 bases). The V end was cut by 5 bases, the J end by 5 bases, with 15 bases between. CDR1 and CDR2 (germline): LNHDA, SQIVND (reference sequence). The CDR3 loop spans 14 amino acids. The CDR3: CASSPRGVWYGYTF. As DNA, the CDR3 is TGTGCCAGTAGTCCCCGGGGGGTTTGGTATGGCTACACCTTC.

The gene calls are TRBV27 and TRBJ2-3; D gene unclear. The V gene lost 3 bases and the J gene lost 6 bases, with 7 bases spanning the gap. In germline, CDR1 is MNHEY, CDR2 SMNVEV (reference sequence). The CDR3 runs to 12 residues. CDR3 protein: CASSFDSDTQYF. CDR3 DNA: TGTGCCAGCAGTTTTGACTCGGATACGCAGTATTTT.

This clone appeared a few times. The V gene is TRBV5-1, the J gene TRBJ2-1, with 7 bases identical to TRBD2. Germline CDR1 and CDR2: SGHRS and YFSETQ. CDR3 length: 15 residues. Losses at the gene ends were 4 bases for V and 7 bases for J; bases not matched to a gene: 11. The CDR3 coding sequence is TGCGCCAGCAGCCGCTCCGGCGGGAGTAAGAATGAGCAGTTCTTC. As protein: CASSRSGGSKNEQFF.

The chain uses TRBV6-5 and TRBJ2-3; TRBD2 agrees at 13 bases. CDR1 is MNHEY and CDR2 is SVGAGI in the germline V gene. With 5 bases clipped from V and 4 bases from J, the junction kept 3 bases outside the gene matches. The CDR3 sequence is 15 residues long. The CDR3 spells CASSRLAGGADTQYF. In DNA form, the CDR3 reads TGTGCCAGCAGTAGACTAGCGGGGGGCGCAGATACGCAGTATTTT.

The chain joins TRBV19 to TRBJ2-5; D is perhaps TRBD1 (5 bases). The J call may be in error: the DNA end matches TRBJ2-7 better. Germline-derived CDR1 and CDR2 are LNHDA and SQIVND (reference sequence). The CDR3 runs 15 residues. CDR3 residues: CASSITGLSSYEQYF. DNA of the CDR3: TGTGCCAGTAGTATCACAGGTCTGAGCTCCTACGAGCAGTACTTC.

The CDR3 sequence is CASSQGFQVYSGETQYF. DNA for the CDR3: TGCGCCAGCAGCCAAGGATTTCAGGTATATTCAGGAGAGACCCAGTACTTC. The rearrangement joins TRBV4-1 to TRBJ2-5, with D unclear. Germline V lookup: CDR1 MGHRA, CDR2 YSYEKL. The CDR3 runs 17 residues. Trimming shortened V by 1 base and J by 4 bases, and 19 bases separated the two germline ends.

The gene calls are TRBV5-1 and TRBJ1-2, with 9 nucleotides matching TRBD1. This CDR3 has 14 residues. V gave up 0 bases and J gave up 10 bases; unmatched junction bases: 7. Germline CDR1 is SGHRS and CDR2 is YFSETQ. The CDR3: CASSLGGDRVYYTF. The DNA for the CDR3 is TGCGCCAGCAGCTTGGGAGGGGACAGGGTTTACTACACCTTC.

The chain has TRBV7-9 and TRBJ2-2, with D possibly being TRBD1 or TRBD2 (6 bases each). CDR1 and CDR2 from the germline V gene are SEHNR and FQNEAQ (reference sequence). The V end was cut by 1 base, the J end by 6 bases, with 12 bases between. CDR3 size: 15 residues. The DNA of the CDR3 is TGTGCCAGCAGCTTAGGGGGGGACACGCCCGGGGAGCTGTTTTTT. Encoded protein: CASSLGGDTPGELFF.